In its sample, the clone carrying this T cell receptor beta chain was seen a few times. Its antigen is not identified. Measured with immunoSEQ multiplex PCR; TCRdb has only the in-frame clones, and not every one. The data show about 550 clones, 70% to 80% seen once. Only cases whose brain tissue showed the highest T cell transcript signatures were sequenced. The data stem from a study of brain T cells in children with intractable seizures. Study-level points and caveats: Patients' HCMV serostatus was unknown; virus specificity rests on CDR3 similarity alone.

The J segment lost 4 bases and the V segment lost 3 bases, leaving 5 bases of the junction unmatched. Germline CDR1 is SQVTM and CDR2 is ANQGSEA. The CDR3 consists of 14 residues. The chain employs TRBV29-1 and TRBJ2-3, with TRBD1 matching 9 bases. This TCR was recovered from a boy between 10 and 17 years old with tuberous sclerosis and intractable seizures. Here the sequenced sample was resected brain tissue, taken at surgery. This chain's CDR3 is CSVEGTGIPDTQYF. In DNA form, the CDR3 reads TGCAGCGTTGAGGGGACAGGGATCCCAGATACGCAGTATTTT.